These 26 T cell receptor beta chains were all obtained from the same sample, sequenced in a study of control samples from healthy donors and cancer patients (dated by TCRdb to 2019 to 2021). Library preparation was by the immunoSEQ multiplex PCR assay. TCRdb carries this immuneACCESS record with in-frame sequences only. Its versions omit some clonotypes, under half of them owing to an unresolved V gene in the studies checked, with the rest unexplained. In all, the sample holds fewer than 85,000 clones, and about 95% of those were seen once. The ten top clones hold approximately 3% of the sample. Sequencing input: blood. The receptors come from a woman in her twenties or thirties in good health.

This clone occurred a few times. This sample includes further DNA sequences coding for the same CDR3. The CDR3 DNA reads as TGCGCCAGCAGGGAAGGGAACACTGAAGCTTTCTTT. Protein product: CASREGNTEAFF. The V call is TRBV10-2, the J call TRBJ1-1; D gene ambiguous. Deletions cut 6 bases from V and 1 base from J, with 6 bases between. The CDR3 is 12 amino acids. Germline CDR1 reads WSHSY; CDR2 reads SAAADI.

The J gene is TRBJ2-3, the V gene TRBV18, with D unclear. V lost 4 bases, J lost 6 bases, and 14 bases lay in between. The CDR3 consists of 14 residues. Germline assignment: CDR1 KGHSH and CDR2 LQKENI. As DNA, the CDR3 is TGTGCCAGCTCACTTCAGTCGACGGAGGATACGCAGTATTTT. Translation gives CASSLQSTEDTQYF.

This sequence joins TRBV10-2 and TRBJ1-3; tentative D call: TRBD1 (5 bases). The CDR3 covers 15 residues. Germline V gene sequence: CDR1 WSHSY, CDR2 SAAADI. V lost 4 bases and J 4 bases, leaving 14 bases between the germline ends. The chain's CDR3 is CASSGGYRDGNTIYF. CDR3 bases: TGCGCCAGCAGTGGGGGTTATAGGGACGGAAACACCATATATTTT.

The chain is built from TRBV2 and TRBJ1-1; perhaps TRBD1 as D (6 bases). This CDR3 has 12 residues. The germline V and J ends were trimmed by 7 bases and 3 bases, with 9 bases remaining between them. Germline lookup yields CDR1 SNHLY and CDR2 FYNNEI. The chain's CDR3 is CASTGAYTEAFF. CDR3 coding DNA: TGTGCCAGCACGGGGGCGTACACTGAAGCTTTCTTT.

V is TRBV5-4 and J is TRBJ2-1; D is tentatively TRBD1 or TRBD2 (5 bases each). CDR3 length: 14 residues. The V gene lost 1 base and the J gene lost 5 bases, with 10 bases spanning the gap. Germline CDR1 is SGHNT and CDR2 is YYREEE (reference sequence). The CDR3 here is CASSLPLGHNEQFF. The DNA for the CDR3 is TGTGCCAGCAGCTTGCCACTGGGACACAATGAGCAGTTCTTC.

The chain combines TRBV13 with TRBJ2-1; a possible D gene is TRBD2 (6 bases). Per germline, CDR1 PRHDT and CDR2 FYEKMQ (reference sequence). The CDR3 spans 14 residues. The V gene lost 3 bases and the J gene lost 0 bases, with 6 bases spanning the gap. The CDR3 region has the DNA TGTGCCAGCAGCTTGGAGGGCTCCTACAATGAGCAGTTCTTC. Protein product: CASSLEGSYNEQFF.

The chain links TRBV11-2 to TRBJ1-1; a possible D gene is TRBD1 (5 bases). V shed 4 bases and J shed 0 bases, with 15 bases lying between them. The CDR3 totals 16 residues. Germline CDR1 is SGHAT and CDR2 is FQNNGV. The CDR3 DNA is TGTGCCAGCAGCTCCAGCAGGGTTGGGATGAACACTGAAGCTTTCTTT. Protein sequence: CASSSSRVGMNTEAFF.

The sample holds one count of this clone. V gene TRBV5-1 combines with J gene TRBJ2-7; TRBD1 is a possible D gene (5 bases). In germline, CDR1 is SGHRS, CDR2 YFSETQ. This CDR3 comprises 10 residues. Trimming shortened V by 6 bases and J by 7 bases, and 8 bases separated the two germline ends. The CDR3: CASIRTEQYV. CDR3 in DNA: TGCGCCAGCATCCGGACAGAGCAGTACGTC.

The CDR3 nucleotides read TGTGCCAGCAGCTCCAGCTCCTATAATTCACCCCTCCACTTT. Residues: CASSSSSYNSPLHF. The chain couples TRBV6-5 to TRBJ1-6; no firm D call. Looked up from germline, CDR1 is MNHEY and CDR2 is SVGAGI. Trimming removed 6 bases from V and 0 bases from J, with 6 bases in between. This CDR3 contains 14 residues.

This clone appeared once. DNA of the CDR3: TGTGCCAGCAGTGTATATACAGACTCCTCAGAAGCTTTCTTT. Translated, it gives CASSVYTDSSEAFF. This rearrangement joins TRBV2 to TRBJ1-1; D not certain. Germline V gives CDR1 SNHLY, CDR2 FYNNEI. This CDR3 region has 14 residues. The V end was cut by 4 bases, the J end by 8 bases, with 17 bases between.

The chain uses TRBV6-5 and TRBJ1-5; weak D call: TRBD1 (6 bases). The germline gives CDR1 MNHEY, CDR2 SVGAGI. Trimming cost V 7 bases and J 2 bases, with 12 bases left between them. CDR3 length: 14 residues. Here the CDR3 DNA reads TGTGCCAGCATGCCGGGGGGCGGCAATCAGCCCCAGCATTTT. Translated, it gives CASMPGGGNQPQHF.

The chain carries TRBV28 and TRBJ2-4, with a tentative D call TRBD1 (5 bases). This CDR3 has 14 residues. Germline CDR1 is MDHEN and CDR2 is SYDVKM. V gave up 3 bases and J gave up 3 bases, with 9 bases separating them. CDR3 coding DNA: TGTGCCAGCAGTTTTTTGACAGTCAAAAACATTCAGTACTTC. Translated: CASSFLTVKNIQYF. The complete variable domain, with remaining parts taken from reference TRBV28 and TRBJ2-4, reads DVKVTQSSRYLVKRTGEKVFLECVQDMDHENMFWYRQDPGLGLRLIYFSYDVKMKEKGDIPEGYSVSREKKERFSLILESASTNQTSMYLCASSFLTVKNIQYFGAGTRLSVL.

DNA of the CDR3: TGCGCCAGCAGCTTGACTAGCGGGGGCGTCACCTACGAGCAGTACTTC. Protein: CASSLTSGGVTYEQYF. This rearrangement joins TRBV5-1 to TRBJ2-7, with 11 bases identical to TRBD2. Germline V gene lookup returns CDR1 SGHRS and CDR2 YFSETQ. The CDR3 runs to 16 residues. V shed 1 base and J 2 bases; nucleotides not matched to a gene: 5.

DNA for the CDR3: TGTGCCAGCAGCTTTGTCACAGGGAAGAGGGGCTACACCTTC. Protein product: CASSFVTGKRGYTF. The chain links TRBV5-6 to TRBJ1-2, with D possibly matching TRBD1 (6 bases). Between the trimmed V and J ends, which lost 2 bases and 8 bases, there was a span of 16 bases. Germline CDR1 and CDR2: SGHDT and YYEEEE. This CDR3 contains 14 residues.

The chain combines TRBV19 with TRBJ2-1, with D perhaps TRBD2 (5 bases). The V gene's germline CDR1 is LNHDA and CDR2 SQIVND (reference sequence). This CDR3 comprises 11 residues. The V and J ends lost 5 bases and 10 bases respectively, with 9 bases between them. The CDR3 region is CASSSRLEQFF. The CDR3 region has the DNA TGTGCCAGTAGTTCGAGACTAGAGCAGTTCTTC.

The chain couples TRBV29-1 to TRBJ1-1; the D is unclear. V was shortened by 6 bases and J by 4 bases, with 12 bases between the two germline ends. The CDR3 loop spans 12 amino acids. Per germline, CDR1 SQVTM and CDR2 ANQGSEA. The CDR3 DNA follows: TGCAGCGTGGGCGGGGAAAGCACTGAAGCTTTCTTT. This gives the protein CSVGGESTEAFF.

This clone was picked up a small number of times. The V and J genes are TRBV20-1 and TRBJ1-5; D gene ambiguous. The V end lost 5 bases, the J end lost 3 bases, and 5 bases lay between the germline ends. The length of the CDR3 is 11 residues. Germline CDR1 and CDR2: DFQATT and SNEGSKA (reference sequence). The CDR3 is CSAGYNQPQHF. For the CDR3, the DNA is TGCAGTGCTGGGTACAATCAGCCCCAGCATTTT.

This chain links TRBV7-9 with TRBJ1-3; a weak D match, TRBD1 (6 bases). The CDR3 extends over 15 amino acids. V was cut by 3 bases and J by 2 bases, with 11 bases left in between. The germline V gene encodes CDR1 SEHNR and CDR2 FQNEAQ (reference sequence). The CDR3 nucleotides read TGTGCCAGCAGCTTCAGGACAGATCCTGGAAACACCATATATTTT. Its translation is CASSFRTDPGNTIYF.

The chain has TRBV5-1 and TRBJ1-4, with 9 bases identical to TRBD1. This CDR3 is 15 amino acids long. Per the germline V gene, CDR1 is SGHRS and CDR2 is YFSETQ. The junction had 6 bases not matched to a gene; V was cut back by 4 bases and J by 5 bases. CDR3 residues: CASSRRGTGNEKLFF. CDR3 bases: TGCGCCAGCAGCCGACGTGGGACAGGGAATGAAAAACTGTTTTTT.

The CDR3 bases are TGTGCCAGCAGGTACGGCACTGAAGCTTTCTTT. Its translation is CASRYGTEAFF. The chain carries TRBV12-3 or TRBV12-4 and TRBJ1-1; D uncertain. Trimming pared 6 bases from V and 4 bases from J, leaving 6 bases between. The CDR3 loop spans 11 amino acids.

A single count supports this clone. The rearrangement links TRBV30 to TRBJ1-2; D might be TRBD1 (5 bases). CDR3 length: 11 amino acids. With 1 base removed from V and 7 bases from J, the gap between germline ends came to 7 bases. Germline CDR1 reads GTSNPN; CDR2 reads SVGIG (reference sequence). The CDR3 protein is CAWSGGVGYTF. The CDR3 nucleotides read TGTGCCTGGAGTGGAGGGGTTGGCTACACCTTC.

The chain combines TRBV15 with TRBJ1-4; 7 positions agree with TRBD1. The V gene end was trimmed by 2 bases and the J gene end by 7 bases; junction bases not matched to a gene: 10. The germline CDR1 and CDR2 sequences are LNHNV and YYDKDF (reference sequence). The CDR3 has 16 residues. The CDR3 here is CATSRSIQGIGEKLFF. In nucleotides, the CDR3 is TGTGCCACCAGCAGATCGATACAGGGGATCGGTGAAAAACTGTTTTTT.

The chain carries TRBV4-1 and TRBJ2-1, with a possible D match to TRBD1 (6 bases). The CDR3 has 17 amino acids. Germline V gene lookup returns CDR1 MGHRA and CDR2 YSYEKL. V lost 3 bases and J lost 5, with 20 bases in between. The CDR3: CASSHAIILGQNNEQFF. DNA of the CDR3: TGCGCCAGCAGCCATGCGATAATTCTTGGACAGAACAATGAGCAGTTCTTC.

The chain has TRBV7-9 and TRBJ1-3; TRBD1 matches 9 bases. The V gene end was trimmed by 5 bases and the J gene end by 5 bases; junction bases not matched to a gene: 13. The germline V gene has CDR1 SEHNR and CDR2 FQNEAQ (reference sequence). The CDR3 covers 17 residues. CDR3 bases: TGTGCCAGCAGCCTGAGACGTTGGGACAGGGATAGAAACACCATATATTTT. Encoded protein: CASSLRRWDRDRNTIYF.

The chain's CDR3 is CASRGYGNRVSTDTQYF. CDR3 in DNA: TGTGCCAGTAGAGGATATGGGAACAGGGTGAGCACAGATACGCAGTATTTT. This chain links TRBV19 with TRBJ2-3; D may be TRBD1 (6 bases). The germline CDR1 and CDR2 sequences are LNHDA and SQIVND (reference sequence). Trimming removed 6 bases at V and 0 bases at J, with 19 bases between. The CDR3 length is 17 residues.

The chain uses TRBV4-1 and TRBJ1-3; D remains unclear. CDR3 length: 16 residues. Per the germline V gene, CDR1 is MGHRA and CDR2 is YSYEKL. V was cut by 2 bases and J by 0 bases, with 11 bases left in between. Written as DNA, the CDR3 is TGCGCCAGCAGCCAACGCGACCGGAGCTCTGGAAACACCATATATTTT. This gives the protein CASSQRDRSSGNTIYF.